These 9 T cell receptor beta chains came from one sample sequenced in a study of human T cells and chemical hapten exposure. Described time point: patch test 2, 6 weeks after DPC sensitization. Treatment here: therapeutic diphenylcyclopropenone sensitization with weekly scalp DPC. TCRdb re-called the RACE reads with MiXCR, one entry per CDR3 protein. Found here are around 69,000 distinct CDR3 sequences, about 8.5% of them singletons; the top ten hold approximately 3.5%. Material: whole blood, obtained in connection with sensitization to the hapten diphenylcyclopropenone (DPC). The receptors were sampled from a woman aged 45-65 years with alopecia areata. Some clones in this sample may be carry-over from other donors' samples.

This clonotype came up a few times. The chain links TRBV7-9 to TRBJ1-5, with 9 bases that match TRBD1. V lost 5 bases to trimming and J lost 8 bases; unmatched junction nucleotides: 7. Germline loops: CDR1 SEHNR, CDR2 FQNEAQ (reference sequence). The CDR3 has 14 amino acids. As DNA, the CDR3 is TGTGCCAGCAGCACAGGGGGCTCTTTCGAGCCCCAGCATTTT. Protein product: CASSTGGSFEPQHF.

This clonotype has more than one count but fewer than ten. The chain combines TRBV9 with TRBJ2-6; the match to TRBD1 covers 9 bases. This CDR3 comprises 18 residues. V was clipped by 4 bases and J by 0 bases; unmatched bases: 8. Germline loops: CDR1 SGDLS, CDR2 YYNGEE. The CDR3 region has the DNA TGTGCCAGCAGCCCCTGGGACAGGGCTAGCTCTGGGGCCAACGTCCTGACTTTC. Its protein is CASSPWDRASSGANVLTF.

Many counts were recorded for this clonotype. The chain carries TRBV20-1 and TRBJ2-7; D possibly corresponds to TRBD1 (7 bases). V shed 2 bases and J shed 7 bases, with 15 bases lying between them. Germline CDR1 is DFQATT and CDR2 is SNEGSKA (reference sequence). The CDR3 is 13 residues long. The CDR3 sequence is CSARPTGRGEQYF. The CDR3 nucleotides read TGCAGTGCTAGACCGACAGGGCGGGGAGAGCAGTACTTC.

In this sample, this clonotype turned up a few times. The rearrangement uses TRBV2 and TRBJ2-3, with D uncertain. Trimming removed 5 bases from V and 7 bases from J, with 10 bases in between. This CDR3 region has 12 residues. CDR1 and CDR2 from the germline V gene are SNHLY and FYNNEI. As DNA, the CDR3 is TGTGCCAGCAGTACCAACGGATATACGCAGTATTTT. As protein: CASSTNGYTQYF.

This clonotype was recorded a few times. The rearrangement joins TRBV20-1 to TRBJ2-2; maybe TRBD2 (6 bases). Germline CDR1 and CDR2: DFQATT and SNEGSKA (reference sequence). The germline V and J ends were trimmed by 4 bases and 3 bases, with 18 bases remaining between them. The CDR3 spans 16 residues. The CDR3 nucleotides are TGCAGTGCTACGGGGCCGGGAGCGGAATACACCGGGGAGCTGTTTTTT. Translated, it gives CSATGPGAEYTGELFF.

This clonotype was observed many times. The chain couples TRBV5-1 to TRBJ1-1; D is undetermined. Germline values: CDR1 SGHRS, CDR2 YFSETQ. The CDR3 has 13 residues. The ends were cut back, 4 bases at V and 3 bases at J, with 10 bases in the middle. Here the CDR3 DNA reads TGCGCCAGCAGCATTGACGTTGACACTGAAGCTTTCTTT. Amino acids: CASSIDVDTEAFF.

The sample holds many counts of this clonotype. The rearrangement links TRBV20-1 to TRBJ2-3, with D tentatively TRBD1 (6 bases). Germline-derived CDR1 and CDR2 are DFQATT and SNEGSKA (reference sequence). This CDR3 is built from 14 residues. Trimming removed 3 bases from V and 3 bases from J, with 13 bases in between. CDR3 amino acids: CSASGQGMTDTQYF. The CDR3 bases are TGCAGTGCTAGTGGGCAGGGGATGACAGATACGCAGTATTTT.

This clonotype was observed at least ten times. This sequence joins TRBV28 and TRBJ1-6; TRBD1 aligns across 8 bases. V dropped 5 bases and J dropped 8; count of bases not matched to a gene: 5. CDR1 is MDHEN and CDR2 is SYDVKM in the germline V gene. The CDR3 loop spans 14 amino acids. The CDR3 DNA reads TGTGCCAGCAGTCGCGGACAGGGTTATTCACCCCTCCACTTT. It codes for CASSRGQGYSPLHF. The whole variable domain, remainder taken from reference TRBV28 and TRBJ1-6, is DVKVTQSSRYLVKRTGEKVFLECVQDMDHENMFWYRQDPGLGLRLIYFSYDVKMKEKGDIPEGYSVSREKKERFSLILESASTNQTSMYLCASSRGQGYSPLHFGNGTRLTVT.

This clonotype has a count of ten or more. The chain carries TRBV6-9 and TRBJ1-1; tentative D call: TRBD1 (6 bases). Germline values: CDR1 MNHGY, CDR2 SVAAGI. Trimming cost V 7 bases and J 0 bases, with 21 bases left between them. The CDR3 consists of 17 residues. CDR3 amino acids: CASTQTAGEGMNTEAFF. The CDR3 nucleotides read TGTGCCAGCACCCAAACGGCAGGGGAAGGTATGAACACTGAAGCTTTCTTT.